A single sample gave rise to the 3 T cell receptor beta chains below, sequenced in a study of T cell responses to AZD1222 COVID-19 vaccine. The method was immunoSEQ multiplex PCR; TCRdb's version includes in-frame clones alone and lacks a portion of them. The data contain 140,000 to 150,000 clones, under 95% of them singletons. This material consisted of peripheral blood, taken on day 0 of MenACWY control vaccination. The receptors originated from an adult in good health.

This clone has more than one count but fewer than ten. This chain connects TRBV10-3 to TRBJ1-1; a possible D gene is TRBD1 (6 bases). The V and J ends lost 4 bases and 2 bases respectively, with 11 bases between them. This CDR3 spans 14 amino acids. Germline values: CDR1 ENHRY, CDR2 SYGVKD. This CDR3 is CAISGKGGNTEAFF. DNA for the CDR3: TGTGCCATCAGTGGAAAAGGGGGAAACACTGAAGCTTTCTTT.

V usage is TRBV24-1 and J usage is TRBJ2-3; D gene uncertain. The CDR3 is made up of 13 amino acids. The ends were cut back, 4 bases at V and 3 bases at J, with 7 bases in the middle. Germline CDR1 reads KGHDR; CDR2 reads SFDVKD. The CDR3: CATSDPLTDTQYF. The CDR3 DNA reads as TGTGCCACCAGTGACCCCCTGACAGATACGCAGTATTTT.

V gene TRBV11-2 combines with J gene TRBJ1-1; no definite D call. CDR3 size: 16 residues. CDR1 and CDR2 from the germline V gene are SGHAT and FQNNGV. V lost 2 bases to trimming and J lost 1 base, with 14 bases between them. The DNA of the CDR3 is TGTGCCAGCAGCTTAAGATTCAACAGCCCGAACACTGAAGCTTTCTTT. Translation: CASSLRFNSPNTEAFF.